This T cell receptor beta chain was captured by sequencing in a study of molecular identifiers for immune sequencing clone quantification. Notes on the study in general: Clones that exceeded 20 RNA copies held over 99% of effector molecules, yet under 1% in naive cells.

Preparation of the bulk TCR libraries relied on previously described methods and listed TCR primers. TCRdb passed the PCR reads through MiXCR, listing each CDR3 protein once. The sample lists some 680,000 distinct CDR3 sequences, about 25% seen once, with 0.78% in the top ten. This clonotype was recorded a few times. Its antigen is as yet unknown. With 10%, 30% or 50% of RNA, roughly 20,000 to 1,000,000 naive CD8 T cells were sequenced. Losses at the gene ends were 4 bases for V and 0 bases for J; bases not matched to a gene: 9. The CDR3 is made up of 17 amino acids. The V gene's germline CDR1 is LNHDA and CDR2 SQIVND (reference sequence).

This sequence was found in a human donor in good health. Some libraries in this study had Jurkat cell RNA spiked in. The chain employs TRBV19 and TRBJ1-5; TRBD1 aligns across 7 bases. The sample was naive CD8+ T cells from blood, with Jurkat cell RNA spiked in. As for subset: FACS-sorted CD8+CD4-CCR7+CD45RA+ naive T cells. This chain's CDR3 is CASSKGGGGFSNQPQHF. The CDR3 DNA reads as TGTGCCAGTAGTAAAGGGGGAGGGGGCTTTAGCAATCAGCCCCAGCATTTT.